This TCR beta chain was identified in a study of OX40 agonist ivuxolimab in advanced cancers. TCRdb's copy holds only in-frame clones and misses some; the assay was immunoSEQ multiplex PCR. The table includes about 48,000 clones, 85% detected once. In regard to this clone: The antigen remains undetermined.

Study-wide points: In general, CD8+ T cells held more expanded clones than CD4+ did, on average.

The TCR originated in an adult with an advanced solid tumor such as melanoma, head and neck, liver or kidney cancer. This specimen consisted of CD4+ or CD8+ T cells sorted from blood, obtained in a trial of the OX40 agonist ivuxolimab.

CDR3 nucleotides: TGTGCCAGCAGCCGCGACAGTTTCAATCAGCCCCAGCATTTT. It is translated as CASSRDSFNQPQHF. The rearrangement joins TRBV6-6 to TRBJ1-5; D is perhaps TRBD1 (5 bases). Deletions cut 6 bases from V and 3 bases from J, with 12 bases between. The germline V gene has CDR1 MNHNY and CDR2 SVGAGI (reference sequence). The CDR3 has 14 amino acids.